This TCR gamma chain was sequenced during a study of gamma-delta chains in newborns, infants, children. Overall study context: Innate gammadelta T cells reportedly expand polyclonally right after birth, driven by microbial exposure, per the title.

This clone has just a few counts. The DNA is omitted, as the CDR3 cannot be located on it reliably, and the CDR3 follows TCRdb's listing. At the DNA level, this CDR3 is encoded by other sequences in the same sample as well. The CDR3 sequence runs 25 residues, both termini included. Germline values: CDR1 GITISATS, CDR2 ISYDGTV (reference sequence). TCRdb fed the reads into CATT to redo clone calling. The sample contains some 560 gamma-chain clones, approximately 81% of which appear only once. The V gene reported is TRGV9; the J gene is uncalled. The TCR was taken from a child who was a newborn, infant or young child, either healthy, febrile or measles-vaccinated (not recorded which). This table probably holds off-target reads from a library built for another chain. The starting material was blood, obtained at baseline. CDR3 loop: CACDTGGYGSWDTRQMFFGTGIKLF.